This T cell receptor (beta chain) was recorded in a study of blood T cell repertoires in COVID-19. At the level of the study: Acute-phase and convalescent COVID-19 samples originated in the United States, Italy and Spain. From T cells, B-cell-depleted T cells, or PBMCs came the material, which was cDNA or gDNA.

CDR3 length: 12 residues. CDR1 and CDR2 from the germline V gene are MNHEY and SVGEGT. The germline V and J ends were trimmed by 2 bases and 5 bases, with 4 bases remaining between them. Original data processing: Using reference gene primer amplification, nucleated cell counts were estimated. Clones were sequenced by immunoSEQ multiplex PCR, and TCRdb holds only the in-frame ones, with some missing. V and J calls and clone size follow that table, whereas D and trimming were derived from the DNA. The table lists 400,000 to 450,000 clones, about nine tenths of them singletons. The clonotype comes from a woman aged 30 to 39 with active or convalescent COVID-19. The sequencing input was peripheral blood. The V gene is TRBV6-2 or TRBV6-3, the J gene TRBJ2-1; no clear D gene. Here the CDR3 reads CASSYSDNEQFF. CDR3 coding DNA: TGTGCCAGCAGTTACAGCGACAATGAGCAGTTCTTC.